This T cell receptor beta chain was recorded in a study of blood T cell repertoires in COVID-19. As for the study in general: Collection of acute and convalescent COVID-19 samples took place in the United States, Italy and Spain.

The CDR3 consists of 12 residues. Between the trimmed V and J ends, which lost 6 bases and 7 bases, there was a span of 12 bases. Germline assignment: CDR1 MNHEY and CDR2 SVGEGT. The table came from immunoSEQ multiplex PCR; TCRdb's copy has only in-frame clones and leaves some out. The repertoire holds approximately 140,000 clones, with roughly 87% as singletons. The origin of this receptor is a woman aged 60-70 years with active or convalescent COVID-19. Sequenced input: peripheral blood. The chain is built from TRBV6-2 or TRBV6-3 and TRBJ1-1, with D possibly matching TRBD1 (6 bases). CDR3 sequence (DNA): TGTGCCAGCAGCCGTACACAGGGTGAAGCTTTCTTT. This translates into CASSRTQGEAFF.